This T cell receptor (beta chain) was sequenced during a study of response to subunit inactivated influenza vaccine. TCRdb reprocessed the RT-PCR reads via MiXCR and lists one record per CDR3 protein. The sample has about 780,000 distinct CDR3 sequences; less than 20% are singletons. The CDR3 totals 13 residues. The J segment lost 7 bases and the V segment lost 5 bases, leaving 5 bases of the junction unmatched. From germline, CDR1 is DFQATT and CDR2 SNEGSKA (reference sequence). The TCR was taken from a man in his forties or fifties who received an inactivated influenza vaccine. This chain uses TRBV20-1 with TRBJ2-3; TRBD2 matches 11 bases. This material consisted of PBMCs from blood, taken 5 to 6 days after vaccination. The CDR3 spells CSALTSGEYTQYF. In DNA, the CDR3 is TGCAGTGCTTTGACTAGCGGGGAATATACGCAGTATTTT.